This TCR beta chain was documented in a study of CD8 T cells in ankylosing spondylitis. This clonotype was seen only a few times. The antigen remains undetermined. Study results and limitations: What appeared characteristic of ankylosing spondylitis blood was a TCR beta motif of several highly homologous variants.

TCRdb analysed the 5' RACE reads with MiXCR anew, one entry per CDR3 protein. The repertoire holds a few hundred thousand distinct CDR3 sequences, with about a sixth as singletons. Sequencing was carried out using blood, either unsorted or a sorted T cell fraction (not recorded which). The TCR sequence derives from a male donor with ankylosing spondylitis.

The CDR3: CASSLMRGGLTDTQYF. DNA of the CDR3: TGTGCCAGCAGCTTAATGCGGGGCGGTCTTACAGATACGCAGTATTTT. The rearrangement joins TRBV7-4 to TRBJ2-3, with D possibly being TRBD2 (6 bases). Germline V gives CDR1 SGHVT, CDR2 SQSDAQ. The CDR3 is made up of 16 amino acids. V was pared by 2 bases and J by 3 bases, with 15 bases between.